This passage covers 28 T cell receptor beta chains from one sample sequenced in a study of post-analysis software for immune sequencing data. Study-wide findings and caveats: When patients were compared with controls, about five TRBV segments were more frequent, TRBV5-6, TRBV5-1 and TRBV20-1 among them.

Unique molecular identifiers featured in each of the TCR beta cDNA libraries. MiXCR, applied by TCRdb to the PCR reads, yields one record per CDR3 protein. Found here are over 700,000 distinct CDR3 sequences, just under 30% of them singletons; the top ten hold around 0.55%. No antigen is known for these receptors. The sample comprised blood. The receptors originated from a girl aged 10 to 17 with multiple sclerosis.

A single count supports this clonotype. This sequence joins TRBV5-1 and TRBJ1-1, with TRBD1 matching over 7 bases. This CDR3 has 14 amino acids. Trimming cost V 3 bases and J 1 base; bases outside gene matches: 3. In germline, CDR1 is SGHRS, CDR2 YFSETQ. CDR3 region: CASSWTGSNTEAFF. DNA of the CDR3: TGCGCCAGCAGCTGGACAGGTTCGAACACTGAAGCTTTCTTT.

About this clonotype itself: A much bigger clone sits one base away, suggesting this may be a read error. The CDR3, as DNA: TGCAGTGCTAGCCCACACGGGAGCGCCTGCAATGAGCAGTTCTTC. This codes for CSASPHGSACNEQFF. The chain uses TRBV20-1 and TRBJ2-1; possible D gene TRBD2, 6 bases. The CDR3 contains 15 residues. Germline V gene sequence: CDR1 DFQATT, CDR2 SNEGSKA (reference sequence). Between the trimmed V and J ends, which lost 3 bases and 6 bases, there was a span of 18 bases.

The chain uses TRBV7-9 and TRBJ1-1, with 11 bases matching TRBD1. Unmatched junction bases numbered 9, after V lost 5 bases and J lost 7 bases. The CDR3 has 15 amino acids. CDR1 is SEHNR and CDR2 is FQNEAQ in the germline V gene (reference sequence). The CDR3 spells CASSVPGQGGNEAFF. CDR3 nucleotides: TGTGCCAGCAGCGTCCCGGGACAGGGGGGGAATGAAGCTTTCTTT.

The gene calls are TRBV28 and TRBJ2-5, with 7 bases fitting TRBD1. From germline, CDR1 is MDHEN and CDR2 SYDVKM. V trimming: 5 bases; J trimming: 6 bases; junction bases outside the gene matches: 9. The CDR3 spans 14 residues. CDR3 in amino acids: CASSPPGQWKTQYF. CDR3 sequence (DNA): TGTGCCAGCAGTCCCCCGGGACAGTGGAAGACCCAGTACTTC.

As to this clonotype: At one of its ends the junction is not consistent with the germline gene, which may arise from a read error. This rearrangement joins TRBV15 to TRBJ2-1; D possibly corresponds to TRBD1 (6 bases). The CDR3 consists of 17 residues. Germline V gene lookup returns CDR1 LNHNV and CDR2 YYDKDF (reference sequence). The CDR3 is CATSGRDILSSYNERFF. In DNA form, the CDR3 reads TGTGCCACCAGCGGCCGGGACATCCTTAGCTCCTACAATGAGCGGTTCTTC. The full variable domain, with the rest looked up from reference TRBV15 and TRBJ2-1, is DAMVIQNPRYQVTQFGKPVTLSCSQTLNHNVMYWYQQKSSQAPKLLFHYYDKDFNNEADTPDNFQSRRPNTSFCFLDIRSPGLGDTAMYLCATSGRDILSSYNERFFGPGTRLTVL.

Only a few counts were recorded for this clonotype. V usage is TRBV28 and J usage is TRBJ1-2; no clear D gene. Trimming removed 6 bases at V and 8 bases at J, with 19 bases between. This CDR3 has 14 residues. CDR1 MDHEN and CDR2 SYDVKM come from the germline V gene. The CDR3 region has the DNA TGTGCCAGCAGGCTACTTAACGGGAACGGAGGCTACACCTTC. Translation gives CASRLLNGNGGYTF.

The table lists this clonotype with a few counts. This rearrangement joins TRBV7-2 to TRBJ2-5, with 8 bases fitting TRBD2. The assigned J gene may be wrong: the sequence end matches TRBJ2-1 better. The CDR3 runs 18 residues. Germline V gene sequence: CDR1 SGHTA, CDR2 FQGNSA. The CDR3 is CASSPSFWSGGHQETQFF. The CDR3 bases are TGTGCCAGCAGCCCAAGCTTCTGGAGCGGGGGCCACCAAGAGACCCAGTTCTTC.

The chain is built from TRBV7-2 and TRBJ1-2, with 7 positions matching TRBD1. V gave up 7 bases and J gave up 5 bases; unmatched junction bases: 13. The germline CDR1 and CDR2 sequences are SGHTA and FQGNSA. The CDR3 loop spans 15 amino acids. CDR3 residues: CASTNRVGGKYGYTF. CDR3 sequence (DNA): TGTGCCAGCACCAATAGGGTAGGGGGCAAGTATGGCTACACCTTC. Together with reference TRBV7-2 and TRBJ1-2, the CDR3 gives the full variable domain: GAGVSQSPSNKVTEKGKDVELRCDPISGHTALYWYRQSLGQGLEFLIYFQGNSAPDKSGLPSDRFSAERTGGSVSTLTIQRTQQEDSAVYLCASTNRVGGKYGYTFGSGTRLTVV.

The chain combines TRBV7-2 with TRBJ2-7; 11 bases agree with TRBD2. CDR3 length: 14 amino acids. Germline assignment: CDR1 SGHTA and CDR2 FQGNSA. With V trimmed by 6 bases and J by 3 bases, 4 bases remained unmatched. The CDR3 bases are TGTGCCAGCAGTTCGACTAGCGGGGTCTACGAGCAGTACTTC. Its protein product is CASSSTSGVYEQYF.

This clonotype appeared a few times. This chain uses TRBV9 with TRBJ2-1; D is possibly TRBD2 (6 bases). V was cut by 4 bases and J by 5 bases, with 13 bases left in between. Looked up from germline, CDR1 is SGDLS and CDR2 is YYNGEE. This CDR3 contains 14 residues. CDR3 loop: CASSTKRVDNEQFF. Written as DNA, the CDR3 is TGTGCCAGCAGCACCAAGCGGGTAGACAATGAGCAGTTCTTC. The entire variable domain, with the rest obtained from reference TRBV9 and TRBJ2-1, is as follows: DSGVTQTPKHLITATGQRVTLRCSPRSGDLSVYWYQQSLDQGLQFLIQYYNGEERAKGNILERFSAQQFPDLHSELNLSSLELGDSALYFCASSTKRVDNEQFFGPGTRLTVL.

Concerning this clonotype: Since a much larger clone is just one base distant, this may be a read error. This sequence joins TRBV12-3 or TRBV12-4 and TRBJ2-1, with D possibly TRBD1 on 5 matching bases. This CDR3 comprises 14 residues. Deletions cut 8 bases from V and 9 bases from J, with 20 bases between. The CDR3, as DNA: TGTGCCAGCGGTTCCGCGGCAGGGTGGGGTGAGCAGTTCTTC. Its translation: CASGSAAGWGEQFF.

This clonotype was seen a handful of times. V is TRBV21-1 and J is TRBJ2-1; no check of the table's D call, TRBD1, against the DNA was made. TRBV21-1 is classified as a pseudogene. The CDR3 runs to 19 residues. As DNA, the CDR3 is TGTGCCAGCAGCAAAGCTGGGACAGGGGGCACTAGCTCCTACAATGAGCAGTTCTTC. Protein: CASSKAGTGGTSSYNEQFF.

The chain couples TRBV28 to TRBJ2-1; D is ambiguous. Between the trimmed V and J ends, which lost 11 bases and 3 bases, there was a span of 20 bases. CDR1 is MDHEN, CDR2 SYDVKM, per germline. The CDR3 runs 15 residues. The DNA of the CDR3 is TGTGCCGGCACGGACCGGGCCACGAACTACAATGAGCAGTTCTTC. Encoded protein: CAGTDRATNYNEQFF.

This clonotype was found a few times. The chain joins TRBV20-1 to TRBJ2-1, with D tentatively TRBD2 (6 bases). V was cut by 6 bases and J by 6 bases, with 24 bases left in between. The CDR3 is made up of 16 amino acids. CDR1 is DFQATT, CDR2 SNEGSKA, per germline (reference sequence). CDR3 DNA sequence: TGCAGTGCCGAAGAAGAAGCCGGGACTTTAGCCAATGAGCAGTTCTTC. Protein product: CSAEEEAGTLANEQFF.

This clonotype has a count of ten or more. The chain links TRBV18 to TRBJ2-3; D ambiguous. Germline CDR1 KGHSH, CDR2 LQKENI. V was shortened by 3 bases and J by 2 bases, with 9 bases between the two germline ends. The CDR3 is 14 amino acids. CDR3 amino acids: CASSPATDTDTQYF. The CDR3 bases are TGTGCCAGCTCACCGGCCACGGACACAGATACGCAGTATTTT. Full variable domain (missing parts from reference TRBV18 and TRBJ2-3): NAGVMQNPRHLVRRRGQEARLRCSPMKGHSHVYWYRQLPEEGLKFMVYLQKENIIDESGMPKERFSAEFPKEGPSILRIQQVVRGDSAAYFCASSPATDTDTQYFGPGTRLTVL.

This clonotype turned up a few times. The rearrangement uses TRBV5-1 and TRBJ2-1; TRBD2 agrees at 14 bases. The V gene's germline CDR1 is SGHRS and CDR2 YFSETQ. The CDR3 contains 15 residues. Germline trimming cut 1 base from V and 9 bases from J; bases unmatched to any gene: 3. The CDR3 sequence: CASSLSGTSGGEQFF. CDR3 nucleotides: TGCGCCAGCAGCTTGTCCGGGACTAGCGGGGGTGAGCAGTTCTTC.

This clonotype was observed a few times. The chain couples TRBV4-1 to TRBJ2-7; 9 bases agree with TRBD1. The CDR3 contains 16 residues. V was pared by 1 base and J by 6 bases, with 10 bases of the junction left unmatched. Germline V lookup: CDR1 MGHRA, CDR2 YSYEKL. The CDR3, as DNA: TGCGCCAGCAGCCAAGGCCAGACAGGGGGTACCGGCGAGCAGTACTTC. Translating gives CASSQGQTGGTGEQYF.

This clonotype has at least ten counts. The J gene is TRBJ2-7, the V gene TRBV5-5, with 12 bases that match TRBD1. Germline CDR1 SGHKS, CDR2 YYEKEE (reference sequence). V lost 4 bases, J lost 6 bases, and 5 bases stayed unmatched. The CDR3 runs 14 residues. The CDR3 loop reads CASSPGQGALEQYF. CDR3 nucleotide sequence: TGTGCCAGCAGCCCGGGACAGGGGGCGCTCGAGCAGTACTTC.

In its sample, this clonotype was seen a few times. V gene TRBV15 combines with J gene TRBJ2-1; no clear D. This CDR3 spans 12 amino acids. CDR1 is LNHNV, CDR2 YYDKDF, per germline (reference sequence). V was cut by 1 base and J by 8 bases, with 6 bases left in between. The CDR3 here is CATSRVPYEQFF. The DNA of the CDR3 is TGTGCCACCAGCAGAGTCCCCTATGAGCAGTTCTTC.

The CDR3 bases are TGTGCCAGCAGCTTAGTTGGGACCTCCACTGAAGCTTTCTTT. It codes for CASSLVGTSTEAFF. The chain combines TRBV7-9 with TRBJ1-1; TRBD1 might be the D (5 bases). Germline V lookup: CDR1 SEHNR, CDR2 FQNEAQ (reference sequence). This CDR3 spans 14 amino acids. Trimming took off 1 base at V and 4 bases at J, with 10 bases between the two ends.

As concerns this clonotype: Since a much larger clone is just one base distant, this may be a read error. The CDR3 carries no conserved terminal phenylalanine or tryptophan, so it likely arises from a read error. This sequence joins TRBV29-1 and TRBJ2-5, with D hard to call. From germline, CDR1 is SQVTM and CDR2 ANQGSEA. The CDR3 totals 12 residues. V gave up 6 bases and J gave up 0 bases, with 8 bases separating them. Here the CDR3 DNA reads TGCAGCGTCGGCAGGTACCAAGAGACCCAGTACTGC. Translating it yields CSVGRYQETQYC.

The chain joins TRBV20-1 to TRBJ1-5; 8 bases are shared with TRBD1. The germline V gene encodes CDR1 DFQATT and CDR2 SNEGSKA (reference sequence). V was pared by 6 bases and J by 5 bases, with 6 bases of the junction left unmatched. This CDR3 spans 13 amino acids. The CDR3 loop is CSAKDRVYQPQHF. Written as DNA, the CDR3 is TGCAGTGCCAAGGACAGGGTTTATCAGCCCCAGCATTTT.

The CDR3 DNA reads as TGCAGCGTTGTTTTGAGAAATGGGATTCAGTACTTC. It translates to CSVVLRNGIQYF. The genes are TRBV29-1 and TRBJ2-4; D gene ambiguous. The length of the CDR3 is 12 residues. Germline V lookup: CDR1 SQVTM, CDR2 ANQGSEA. V lost 4 bases to trimming and J lost 10 bases, with 14 bases between them.

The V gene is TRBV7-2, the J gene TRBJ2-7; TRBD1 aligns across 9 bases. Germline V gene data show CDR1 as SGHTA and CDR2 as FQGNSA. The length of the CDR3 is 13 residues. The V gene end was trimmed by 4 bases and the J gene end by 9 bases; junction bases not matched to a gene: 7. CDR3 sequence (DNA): TGTGCCAGCAGCTCATACAGGGGGCAGGCGCAGTACTTC. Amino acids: CASSSYRGQAQYF.

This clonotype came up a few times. The CDR3 is CASSYVSAGANSYEQYF. For the CDR3, the DNA is TGTGCCAGCAGTTACGTTTCGGCGGGAGCCAACTCCTACGAGCAGTACTTC. The rearrangement joins TRBV6-5 to TRBJ2-7, with 7 bases aligning to TRBD2. The CDR3 covers 17 residues. J gave up 0 bases and V 2 bases, and 10 bases lay outside the gene matches. The germline V gene has CDR1 MNHEY and CDR2 SVGAGI.

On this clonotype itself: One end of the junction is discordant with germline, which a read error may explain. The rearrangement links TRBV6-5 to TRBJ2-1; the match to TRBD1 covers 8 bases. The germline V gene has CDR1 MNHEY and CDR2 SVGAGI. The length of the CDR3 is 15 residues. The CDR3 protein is CASSSQTGVGNKQFF. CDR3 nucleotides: TGTGCCAGCAGTTCCCAGACAGGGGTCGGCAATAAGCAGTTCTTC.

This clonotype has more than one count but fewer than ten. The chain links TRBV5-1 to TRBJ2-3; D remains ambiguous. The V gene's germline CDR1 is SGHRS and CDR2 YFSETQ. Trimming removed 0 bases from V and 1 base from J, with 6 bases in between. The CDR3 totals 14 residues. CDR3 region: CASSLAWGTDTQYF. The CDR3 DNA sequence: TGCGCCAGCAGCTTGGCGTGGGGCACAGATACGCAGTATTTT.

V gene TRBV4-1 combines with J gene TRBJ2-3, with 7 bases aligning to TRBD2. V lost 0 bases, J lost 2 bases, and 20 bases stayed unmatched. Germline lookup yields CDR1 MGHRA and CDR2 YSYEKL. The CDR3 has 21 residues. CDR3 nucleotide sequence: TGCGCCAGCAGCCAAGATTTGAGACTAGAGCGGGGCCAGACGTCCACAGATACGCAGTATTTT. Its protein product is CASSQDLRLERGQTSTDTQYF.